Sequencing of this T cell receptor beta chain was carried out in a study of blood T cell repertoires in COVID-19. V dropped 0 bases and J dropped 2 bases, with 14 bases sitting between them. Germline V gene lookup returns CDR1 LNHNV and CDR2 YYDKDF (reference sequence). CDR3 length equals 18 residues. In the study's own analysis: Quantification of nucleated cells was approximated via reference gene primer amplification. This table comes from immunoSEQ multiplex PCR, and its TCRdb copy is limited to in-frame clones, with some not included. V and J calls and clone size follow that table, whereas D and trimming were derived from the DNA. Of some 230,000 clones in the sample, 70% to 85% were seen once. Participant-reported clinical history was the basis for cohort assignment. Two negative PCRs, clearance, or symptom resolution had been documented for recovered Cohort 3 donors.

The rearrangement links TRBV15 to TRBJ2-6, with a possible D match to TRBD2 (7 bases). Sequencing used PBMCs or T cells enriched from blood (not recorded which). This receptor was obtained from a middle-aged man who had recovered from COVID-19. The CDR3 DNA reads as TGTGCCACCAGCAGAGATCGGGCGGGGGCAGCTGGGGCCAACGTCCTGACTTTC. Translated, it gives CATSRDRAGAAGANVLTF.